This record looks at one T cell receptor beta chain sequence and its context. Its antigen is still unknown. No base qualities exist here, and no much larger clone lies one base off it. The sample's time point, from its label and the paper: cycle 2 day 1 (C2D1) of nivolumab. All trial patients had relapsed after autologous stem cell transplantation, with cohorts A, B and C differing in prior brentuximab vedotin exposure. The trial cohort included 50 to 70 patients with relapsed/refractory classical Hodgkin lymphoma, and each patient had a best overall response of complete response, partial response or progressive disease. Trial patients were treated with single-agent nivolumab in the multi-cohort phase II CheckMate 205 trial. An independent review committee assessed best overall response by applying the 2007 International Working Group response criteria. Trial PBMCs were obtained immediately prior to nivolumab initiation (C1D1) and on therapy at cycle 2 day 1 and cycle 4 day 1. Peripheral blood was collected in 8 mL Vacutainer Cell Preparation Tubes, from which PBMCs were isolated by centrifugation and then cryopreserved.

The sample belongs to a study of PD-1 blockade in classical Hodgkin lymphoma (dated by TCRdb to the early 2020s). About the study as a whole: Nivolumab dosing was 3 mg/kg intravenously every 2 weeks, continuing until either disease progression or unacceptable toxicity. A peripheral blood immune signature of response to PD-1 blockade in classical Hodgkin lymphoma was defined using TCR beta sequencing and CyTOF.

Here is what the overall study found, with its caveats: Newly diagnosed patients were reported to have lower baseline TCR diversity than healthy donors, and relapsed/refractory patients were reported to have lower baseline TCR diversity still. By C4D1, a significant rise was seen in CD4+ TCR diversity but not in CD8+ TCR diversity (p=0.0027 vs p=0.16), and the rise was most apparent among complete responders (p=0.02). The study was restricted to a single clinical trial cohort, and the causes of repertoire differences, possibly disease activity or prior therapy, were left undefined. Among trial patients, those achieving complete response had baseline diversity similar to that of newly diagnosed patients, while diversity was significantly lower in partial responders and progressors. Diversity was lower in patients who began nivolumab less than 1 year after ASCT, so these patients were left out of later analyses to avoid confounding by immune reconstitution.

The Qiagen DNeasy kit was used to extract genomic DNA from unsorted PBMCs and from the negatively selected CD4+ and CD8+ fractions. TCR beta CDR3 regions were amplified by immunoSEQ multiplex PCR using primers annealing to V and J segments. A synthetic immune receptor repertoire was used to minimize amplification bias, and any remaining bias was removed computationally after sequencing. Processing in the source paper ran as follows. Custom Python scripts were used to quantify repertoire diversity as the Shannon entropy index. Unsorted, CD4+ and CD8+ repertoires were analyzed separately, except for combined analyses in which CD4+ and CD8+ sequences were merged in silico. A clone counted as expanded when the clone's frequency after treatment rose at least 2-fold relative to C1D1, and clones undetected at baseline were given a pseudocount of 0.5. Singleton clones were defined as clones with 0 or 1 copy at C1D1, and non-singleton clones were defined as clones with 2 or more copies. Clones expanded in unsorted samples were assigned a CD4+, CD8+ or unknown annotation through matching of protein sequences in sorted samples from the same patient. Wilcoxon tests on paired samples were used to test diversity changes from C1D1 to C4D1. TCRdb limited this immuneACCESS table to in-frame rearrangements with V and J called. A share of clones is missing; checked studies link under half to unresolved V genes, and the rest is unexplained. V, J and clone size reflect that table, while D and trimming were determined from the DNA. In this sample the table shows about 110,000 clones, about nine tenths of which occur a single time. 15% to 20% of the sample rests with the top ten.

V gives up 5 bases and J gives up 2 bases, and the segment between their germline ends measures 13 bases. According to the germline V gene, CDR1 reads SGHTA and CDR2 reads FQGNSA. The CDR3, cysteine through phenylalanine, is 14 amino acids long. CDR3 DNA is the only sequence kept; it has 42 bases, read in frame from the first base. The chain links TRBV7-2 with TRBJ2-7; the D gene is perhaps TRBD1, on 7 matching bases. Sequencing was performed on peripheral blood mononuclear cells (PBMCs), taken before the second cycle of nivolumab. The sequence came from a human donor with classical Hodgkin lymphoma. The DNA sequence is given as TGTGCCAGCAGCCCCCAGGGGGGAGCCTACGAGCAGTACTTC. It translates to CASSPQGGAYEQYF. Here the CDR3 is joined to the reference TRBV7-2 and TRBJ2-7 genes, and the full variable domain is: GAGVSQSPSNKVTEKGKDVELRCDPISGHTALYWYRQSLGQGLEFLIYFQGNSAPDKSGLPSDRFSAERTGGSVSTLTIQRTQQEDSAVYLCASSPQGGAYEQYFGPGTRLTVT.